The present T cell receptor (beta chain) was sequenced within a study of blood T cell repertoires in COVID-19. Overall study context: Collection of acute and convalescent COVID-19 samples took place in the United States, Italy and Spain. T cells, B-cell-depleted T cells, or PBMCs provided the cDNA or gDNA that served as material.

Methods used by the authors: Amplification of reference gene primers was used by the study to estimate nucleated cell counts. Method: immunoSEQ multiplex PCR; TCRdb's copy keeps in-frame clones and lacks some. The V and J calls and clone size come from that table; D and trimming were worked out from the DNA. The sample carries more than 200,000 clones, less than 85% recorded once. The length of the CDR3 is 14 residues. CDR1 and CDR2 (germline): MNHEY, SVGAGI. With 0 bases removed from V and 8 bases from J, the gap between germline ends came to 11 bases. This chain joins TRBV6-5 and TRBJ1-3; tentatively, D is TRBD1 (5 bases). This sequence was found in a woman between 65 and 79 years old with active or convalescent COVID-19. Sequencing was performed on peripheral blood. For the CDR3, the DNA is TGTGCCAGCAGTTACTCCCTGGGGGACTACACCATATATTTT. It specifies CASSYSLGDYTIYF.